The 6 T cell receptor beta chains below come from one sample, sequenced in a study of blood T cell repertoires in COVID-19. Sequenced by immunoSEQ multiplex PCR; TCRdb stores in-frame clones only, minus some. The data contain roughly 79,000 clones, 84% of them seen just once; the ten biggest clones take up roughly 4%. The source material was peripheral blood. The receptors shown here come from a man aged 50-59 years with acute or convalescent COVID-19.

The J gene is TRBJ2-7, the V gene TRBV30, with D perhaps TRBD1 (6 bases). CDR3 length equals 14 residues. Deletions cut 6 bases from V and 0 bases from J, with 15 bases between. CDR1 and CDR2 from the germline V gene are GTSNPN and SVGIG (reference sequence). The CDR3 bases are TGTGCCTGCCCAACAGGGAAAAGCTCCTACGAGCAGTACTTC. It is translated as CACPTGKSSYEQYF.

The CDR3 region has the DNA TGCGCCAGCAGTAGGTCAGGGGGCGCCGGGGCTAATGAAAAACTGTTTTTT. Translation: CASSRSGGAGANEKLFF. J is TRBJ1-4 and V is TRBV5-1; TRBD1 aligns across 8 bases. The germline gives CDR1 SGHRS, CDR2 YFSETQ. CDR3 length: 17 amino acids. With V trimmed by 5 bases and J by 3 bases, 12 bases remained unmatched.

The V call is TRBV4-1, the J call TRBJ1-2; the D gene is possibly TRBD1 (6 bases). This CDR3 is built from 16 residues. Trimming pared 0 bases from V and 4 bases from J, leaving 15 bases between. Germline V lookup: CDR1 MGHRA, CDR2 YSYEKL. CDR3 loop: CASSQDFGQTLYGYTF. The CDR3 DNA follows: TGCGCCAGCAGCCAAGATTTCGGACAGACCCTCTATGGCTACACCTTC.

The CDR3 DNA follows: TGTGCCAGCAGCTTGTCAGGGGACATGGTGGATGAGCAGTTCTTC. Protein sequence: CASSLSGDMVDEQFF. This sequence joins TRBV11-1 and TRBJ2-1; tentative D call: TRBD1 (6 bases). The CDR3 sequence is 15 residues long. CDR1 is SGHAT, CDR2 FQDESV, per germline (reference sequence). Between the trimmed V and J ends, which lost 3 bases and 8 bases, there was a span of 17 bases.

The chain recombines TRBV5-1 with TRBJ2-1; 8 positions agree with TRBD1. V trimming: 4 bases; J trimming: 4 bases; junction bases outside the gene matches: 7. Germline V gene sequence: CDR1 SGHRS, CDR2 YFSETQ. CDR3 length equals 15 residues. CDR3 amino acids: CASSPGQGRYNEQFF. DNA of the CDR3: TGCGCCAGCAGCCCAGGACAGGGCAGGTACAATGAGCAGTTCTTC.

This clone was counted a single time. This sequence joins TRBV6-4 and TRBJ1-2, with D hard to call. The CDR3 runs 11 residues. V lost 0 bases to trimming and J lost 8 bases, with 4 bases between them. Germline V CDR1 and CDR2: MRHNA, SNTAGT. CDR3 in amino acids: CASSDSGGYTF. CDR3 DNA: TGTGCCAGCAGTGACTCCGGGGGCTACACCTTC.